The entry below gives a single TCR beta chain sequence along with its context. The target antigen is unknown. The data originate from a study of siplizumab effects on memory and regulatory T cells. Trimming cost V 3 bases and J 7 bases; bases outside gene matches: 6. The CDR3 has 14 amino acids. The germline gives CDR1 SGHRS, CDR2 YFSETQ. Generated by immunoSEQ multiplex PCR, the TCRdb table keeps only in-frame clones and is missing some. The table records around 100,000 clones, 93% of them present only once. General study results and limits: Naive T cells were seen as more diverse than memory cells and as major alloresponse contributors. Solely a minor proportion of alloreactive clones could be assigned to unstimulated subsets.

Input material: Tregs sorted from blood. This sequence joins TRBV5-1 and TRBJ2-7; 11 bases are a match to TRBD1. The origin of this receptor is a human donor in good health. The CDR3 region is CASSSGQGVWEQYF. In DNA form, the CDR3 reads TGCGCCAGCAGCTCGGGACAGGGGGTTTGGGAGCAGTACTTC.